The entry below describes one T cell receptor (beta chain). What it recognizes is unknown. V was clipped by 6 bases and J by 6 bases, with 15 bases between them. CDR1 and CDR2 from the germline V gene are DFQATT and SNEGSKA (reference sequence). This CDR3 has 12 amino acids. As previously described, bulk TCR libraries were made using listed TCR primers. MiXCR was run by TCRdb on the PCR reads, yielding one entry per CDR3 protein. The data contain nearly 650,000 distinct CDR3 sequences, about 25% of them singletons. The data are from a study of molecular identifiers for immune sequencing clone quantification. Background on the study: Four of five splits of RNA from approximately 20,000 or 100,000 naive CD8 cells were sequenced in replicates. The study, taken as a whole, reports: Over 99% of CMV-specific effector molecules, but under 1% of naive ones, were in clones above 20 copies. For highly expanded clones, sizes could be underestimated when identical TCR molecules share a barcode.

The sequence derives from a human donor in good health. Some libraries in this study had Jurkat cell RNA spiked in. Sequencing input: naive CD8+ T cells from blood, with Jurkat cell RNA spiked in. Subset noted: FACS-sorted CD8+CD4-CCR7+CD45RA+ naive T cells. V gene TRBV20-1 combines with J gene TRBJ2-7; D may be TRBD1 (5 bases). The CDR3 bases are TGCAGTGCGGGTCAGGGTGTCCTCGAGCAGTACTTC. Translation: CSAGQGVLEQYF.